Detailed here is one T cell receptor (beta chain). Antigen: not known. It was in the United States that all participants with HIV were treated. These data are taken from a study of long-term antiretroviral therapy in people with HIV. Study-level results: Clones that expanded before ART (that is, prior to treatment) dominated the repertoire at all time points.

An immunoSEQ assay, version v3.0, was performed at survey level. Sequencing was performed with immunoSEQ multiplex PCR; in TCRdb, only in-frame clones are kept and a portion is missing. The table shows 20,000 to 25,000 clones, with 80% to 90% occurring only once. CDR3 length equals 13 residues. Germline lookup yields CDR1 SGHTA and CDR2 FQGNSA. Trimming removed 3 bases at V and 4 bases at J, with 7 bases between. The sequencing used unsorted PBMCs, collected 1.2 years after starting antiretroviral therapy. This TCR was sampled from a man aged 50 to 60 with HIV. The chain combines TRBV7-2 with TRBJ1-3; D is unresolved. CDR3 protein: CASSFDLGNTIYF. The CDR3 bases are TGTGCCAGCAGCTTCGACCTCGGAAACACCATATATTTT.